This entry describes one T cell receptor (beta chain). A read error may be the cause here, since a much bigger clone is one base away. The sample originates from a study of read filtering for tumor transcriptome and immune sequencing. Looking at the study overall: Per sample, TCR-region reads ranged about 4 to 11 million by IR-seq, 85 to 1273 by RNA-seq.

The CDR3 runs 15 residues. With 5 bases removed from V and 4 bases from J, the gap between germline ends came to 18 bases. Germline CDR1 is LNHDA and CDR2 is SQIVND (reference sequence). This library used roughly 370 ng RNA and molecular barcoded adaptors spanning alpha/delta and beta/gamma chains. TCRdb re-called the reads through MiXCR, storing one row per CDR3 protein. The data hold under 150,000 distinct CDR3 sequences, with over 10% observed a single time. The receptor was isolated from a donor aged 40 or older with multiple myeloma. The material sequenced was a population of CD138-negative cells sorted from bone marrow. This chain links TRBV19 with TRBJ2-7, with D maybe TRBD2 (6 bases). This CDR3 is CASSPGGSGAYEQYF. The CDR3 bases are TGTGCCAGTAGTCCTGGAGGGTCAGGCGCTTACGAGCAGTACTTC.